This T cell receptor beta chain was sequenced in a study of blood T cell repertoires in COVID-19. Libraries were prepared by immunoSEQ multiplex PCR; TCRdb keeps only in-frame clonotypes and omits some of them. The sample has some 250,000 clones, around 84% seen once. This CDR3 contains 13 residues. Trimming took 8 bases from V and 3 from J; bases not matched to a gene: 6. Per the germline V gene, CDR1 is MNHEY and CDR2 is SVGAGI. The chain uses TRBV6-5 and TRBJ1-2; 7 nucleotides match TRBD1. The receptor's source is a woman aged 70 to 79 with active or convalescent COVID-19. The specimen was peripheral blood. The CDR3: CASGRGQYYGYTF. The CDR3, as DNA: TGTGCCAGCGGACGGGGACAGTACTATGGCTACACCTTC.